Here is one T cell receptor beta chain with its context. Its antigen is unknown. TCRdb's table, derived via immunoSEQ multiplex PCR, lists solely in-frame clones and lacks some. This sample carries over 25,000 clones, 80% of them seen once, and the ten largest clones take 19%. The data were taken from a study of T cell repertoires in ileal Crohn's disease. Study summary: Operated complications were stricturing disease (approximately 60%) and penetrating disease (39%). Broader study findings: Mucosal expansions were suggested to be mainly CD8 T cells. Active smokers at surgery had more clonal expansions than non-smokers.

Patients were adults with ileal or ileocolonic Crohn's disease needing resection. Germline V gene lookup returns CDR1 SEHNR and CDR2 FQNEAQ (reference sequence). With 1 base removed from V and 6 bases from J, the gap between germline ends came to 15 bases. This CDR3 region has 15 residues. The rearrangement joins TRBV7-9 to TRBJ1-2; the D is unclear. The sequence was collected from an adult with Crohn's disease. The sample was ileal tissue. The DNA of the CDR3 is TGTGCCAGCAGCTTAGAGAGCCCGCGCGGGGATGGCTACACCTTC. This encodes CASSLESPRGDGYTF.